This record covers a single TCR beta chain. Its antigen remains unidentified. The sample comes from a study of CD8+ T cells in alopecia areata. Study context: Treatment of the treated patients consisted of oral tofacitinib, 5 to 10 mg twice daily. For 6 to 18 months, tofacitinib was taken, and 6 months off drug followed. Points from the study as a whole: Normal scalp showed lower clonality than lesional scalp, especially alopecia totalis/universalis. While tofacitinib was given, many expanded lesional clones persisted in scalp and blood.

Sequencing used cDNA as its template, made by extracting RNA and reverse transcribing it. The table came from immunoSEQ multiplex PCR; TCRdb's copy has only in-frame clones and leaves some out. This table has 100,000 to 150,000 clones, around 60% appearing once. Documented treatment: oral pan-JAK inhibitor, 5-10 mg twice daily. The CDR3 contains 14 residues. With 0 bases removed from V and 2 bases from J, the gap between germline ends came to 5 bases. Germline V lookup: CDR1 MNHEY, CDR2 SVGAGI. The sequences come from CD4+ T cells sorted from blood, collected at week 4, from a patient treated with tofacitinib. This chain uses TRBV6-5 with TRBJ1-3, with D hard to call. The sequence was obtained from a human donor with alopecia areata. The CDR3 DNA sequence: TGTGCCAGCAGTTACTCGATAGCTGGAAACACCATATATTTT. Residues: CASSYSIAGNTIYF.